This T cell receptor beta chain was obtained from a study of identifying expanded T cells in peripheral blood. General study points: Over about two and four weeks, about 15 and 19 clones changed, versus around 1.3 between replicates.

Concerning this clone itself: The antigen remains undetermined.

Per germline, CDR1 MNHEY and CDR2 SMNVEV (reference sequence). The CDR3 is made up of 15 amino acids. J was trimmed by 7 bases and V by 0 bases; bases with no gene match: 5. The table came from immunoSEQ multiplex PCR; TCRdb's copy has only in-frame clones and leaves some out. This table has around 78,000 clones, 80% to 90% appearing once. The sequence was collected from a person aged 18 to 70 in good health. This chain connects TRBV27 to TRBJ2-2, with 7 bases fitting TRBD1. Sequencing used blood. CDR3 protein: CASSLSAGGHGELFF. The CDR3 coding sequence is TGTGCCAGCAGTTTATCAGCAGGGGGTCACGGGGAGCTGTTTTTT.